The 27 T cell receptor beta chains listed next were all sequenced from one sample in a study of cytomegalovirus exposure and HLA in healthy donors. PCR employed 60 Vbeta and 13 Jbeta primers. Only in-frame clones appear in the TCRdb table, and some are missing; sequencing was by immunoSEQ multiplex PCR. The table has about 120,000 clones, 9% to 10% seen once. Sample: PBMCs. The receptors shown here come from a man aged 25-45 years in good health and CMV-seronegative.

Only a few counts were recorded for this clone. Mismatch with germline at one junction end may stem from a read error. The V gene is TRBV7-7, the J gene TRBJ2-3, with D possibly TRBD2 on 6 matching bases. Germline CDR1 is SSHAT and CDR2 is FNYEAQ (reference sequence). There are 14 residues in the CDR3. The CDR3 DNA follows: TGTGCTAGCAGCCTCCTCGAAGGGGAGGTTACGCAGTATTTT. Translation gives CASSLLEGEVTQYF.

The chain has TRBV6-5 and TRBJ2-5; the match to TRBD2 covers 7 bases. After removal of 8 bases from V and 2 bases from J, the junction contained 11 bases not matched to a gene. Germline V CDR1 and CDR2: MNHEY, SVGAGI. The CDR3 extends over 15 amino acids. In DNA, the CDR3 is TGTGCCAGCTTTCCTACAGCGGGGTTTCAAGAGACCCAGTACTTC. This gives the protein CASFPTAGFQETQYF.

This clone was detected a few times. The CDR3 coding sequence is TGTGCCAGCAGCTTATTGTCCAGCGGGGTCGGGGCGGGGACCCAGTACTTC. This translates into CASSLLSSGVGAGTQYF. The rearrangement links TRBV11-2 to TRBJ2-5; 7 nucleotides match TRBD2. V was pared by 2 bases and J by 7 bases, with 16 bases of the junction left unmatched. The germline CDR1 and CDR2 sequences are SGHAT and FQNNGV. The CDR3 extends over 17 amino acids.

The chain couples TRBV4-2 to TRBJ2-7; TRBD2 aligns across 10 bases. CDR1 and CDR2 from the germline V gene are LGHNA and YNFKEQ. CDR3 length equals 17 residues. J gave up 3 bases and V 0 bases, and 8 bases lay outside the gene matches. The DNA for the CDR3 is TGTGCCAGCAGCCAAGACCCCAGCGGGAGGGCCGACTACGAGCAGTACTTC. Protein: CASSQDPSGRADYEQYF.

V usage is TRBV11-2 and J usage is TRBJ2-1; no definite D call. V gave up 4 bases and J gave up 9 bases, with 22 bases separating them. Germline V gene sequence: CDR1 SGHAT, CDR2 FQNNGV. The CDR3 totals 16 residues. The CDR3 coding sequence is TGTGCCAGCAGCTCGCCCGACTTGGCCCCGTTCGGTGAGCAGTTCTTC. It specifies CASSSPDLAPFGEQFF.

V usage is TRBV29-1 and J usage is TRBJ1-1, with D unresolved. The germline V gene encodes CDR1 SQVTM and CDR2 ANQGSEA. Trimming took 4 bases from V and 3 from J, leaving 12 bases between them. CDR3 length: 13 residues. The CDR3 reads CSVARDGYTEAFF. CDR3 DNA sequence: TGCAGCGTTGCCCGGGATGGGTACACTGAAGCTTTCTTT.

J is TRBJ2-6 and V is TRBV6-6, with 9 positions matching TRBD2. Germline V gives CDR1 MNHNY, CDR2 SVGAGI (reference sequence). The CDR3 sequence is 16 residues long. V shed 6 bases, J shed 3 bases, and the junction held 6 bases outside the gene matches. CDR3 nucleotide sequence: TGTGCCAGCAGGTTCGAAGCGGGAGGTGGGGCCAACGTCCTGACTTTC. The encoded protein is CASRFEAGGGANVLTF.

The chain links TRBV14 to TRBJ2-1; D uncertain. Trimming shortened V by 2 bases and J by 1 base, and 9 bases separated the two germline ends. The CDR3 consists of 15 residues. CDR1 is SGHDN, CDR2 FVKESK, per germline. CDR3 loop: CASSQRSQSYNEQFF. In DNA form, the CDR3 reads TGTGCCAGCAGCCAAAGGTCACAGTCCTACAATGAGCAGTTCTTC.

This clone came up a few times. The rearrangement uses TRBV10-2 and TRBJ2-7; D gene uncertain. Trimming cost V 8 bases and J 5 bases, with 13 bases left between them. Germline CDR1 is WSHSY and CDR2 is SAAADI. This CDR3 is built from 12 residues. CDR3 nucleotide sequence: TGCGCCAGCTACGGAGAATACGACGAGCAGTACTTC. This encodes CASYGEYDEQYF.

This chain connects TRBV7-9 to TRBJ2-5, with a weak D call TRBD1 (5 bases). The V end lost 5 bases, the J end lost 2 bases, and 24 bases lay between the germline ends. The CDR3 sequence is 18 residues long. CDR1 is SEHNR, CDR2 FQNEAQ, per germline (reference sequence). The CDR3 here is CASSPLGALGSGQETQYF. In nucleotides, the CDR3 is TGTGCCAGCAGCCCGCTAGGGGCACTTGGCAGTGGGCAAGAGACCCAGTACTTC.

A few counts support this clone. This rearrangement joins TRBV6-1 to TRBJ1-2, with D uncertain. Germline CDR1 and CDR2: MNHNS and SASEGT. V was cut by 0 bases and J by 2 bases, with 19 bases left in between. The CDR3 totals 18 residues. CDR3: CASSEAFPALRSNYGYTF. The CDR3 DNA reads as TGTGCCAGCAGTGAAGCGTTTCCAGCCCTCAGGTCCAACTATGGCTACACCTTC.

This clone is a singleton in its sample. The chain couples TRBV9 to TRBJ2-1; 7 nucleotides line up with TRBD1. The V gene's germline CDR1 is SGDLS and CDR2 YYNGEE. The CDR3 sequence is 18 residues long. With 4 bases clipped from V and 5 bases from J, the junction kept 18 bases outside the gene matches. Written as DNA, the CDR3 is TGTGCCAGCAGCTCTCCGTTGACAGGGTCGGGCTCAGACAATGAGCAGTTCTTC. Its protein is CASSSPLTGSGSDNEQFF. The full variable domain, with the rest looked up from reference TRBV9 and TRBJ2-1, is DSGVTQTPKHLITATGQRVTLRCSPRSGDLSVYWYQQSLDQGLQFLIQYYNGEERAKGNILERFSAQQFPDLHSELNLSSLELGDSALYFCASSSPLTGSGSDNEQFFGPGTRLTVL.

The chain carries TRBV5-1 and TRBJ2-1, with 7 bases fitting TRBD2. CDR3 length: 15 residues. The V gene end was trimmed by 0 bases and the J gene end by 10 bases; junction bases not matched to a gene: 10. From germline, CDR1 is SGHRS and CDR2 YFSETQ. This CDR3 is CASSLGAGVGKEQFF. The DNA for the CDR3 is TGCGCCAGCAGCTTGGGGGCGGGAGTTGGGAAAGAGCAGTTCTTC. The full variable domain, in which reference TRBV5-1 and TRBJ2-1 provide the parts outside the CDR3, is KAGVTQTPRYLIKTRGQQVTLSCSPISGHRSVSWYQQTPGQGLQFLFEYFSETQRNKGNFPGRFSGRQFSNSRSEMNVSTLELGDSALYLCASSLGAGVGKEQFFGPGTRLTVL.

CDR3 loop: CASSLVASGPSNEQFF. The CDR3 DNA follows: TGCGCCAGCAGCTTGGTGGCTAGCGGGCCTTCCAATGAGCAGTTCTTC. The chain recombines TRBV5-1 with TRBJ2-1; 8 bases line up with TRBD2. CDR1 is SGHRS and CDR2 is YFSETQ in the germline V gene. CDR3 size: 16 residues. V dropped 0 bases and J dropped 6; count of bases not matched to a gene: 8.

V usage is TRBV2 and J usage is TRBJ2-5, with a weak D call TRBD1 (6 bases). The germline V gene encodes CDR1 SNHLY and CDR2 FYNNEI. The CDR3 runs 16 residues. Trimming pared 4 bases from V and 3 bases from J, leaving 18 bases between. CDR3 residues: CASSGGWAGVKETQYF. Here the CDR3 DNA reads TGTGCCAGCAGTGGAGGTTGGGCAGGGGTAAAAGAGACCCAGTACTTC.

The chain links TRBV9 to TRBJ2-1; 13 bases fit TRBD2. Germline assignment: CDR1 SGDLS and CDR2 YYNGEE. Trimming took 8 bases from V and 4 from J; bases not matched to a gene: 12. The CDR3 is made up of 17 amino acids. CDR3 region: CASSPTLAGGPYNEQFF. The CDR3 nucleotides read TGTGCCAGTTCCCCGACACTAGCGGGAGGGCCGTACAATGAGCAGTTCTTC. Together with reference TRBV9 and TRBJ2-1, the CDR3 gives the full variable domain: DSGVTQTPKHLITATGQRVTLRCSPRSGDLSVYWYQQSLDQGLQFLIQYYNGEERAKGNILERFSAQQFPDLHSELNLSSLELGDSALYFCASSPTLAGGPYNEQFFGPGTRLTVL.

The V call is TRBV7-9, the J call TRBJ2-2, with 8 bases matching TRBD1. The germline V gene encodes CDR1 SEHNR and CDR2 FQNEAQ (reference sequence). This CDR3 is built from 16 residues. J was trimmed by 7 bases and V by 3 bases; bases with no gene match: 10. For the CDR3, the DNA is TGTGCCAGCAGCTTTCTGGGCAGGGGGCGAGGCGGGGAGCTGTTTTTT. Translating it yields CASSFLGRGRGGELFF. Full variable domain (rest looked up from reference TRBV7-9 and TRBJ2-2): DTGVSQNPRHKITKRGQNVTFRCDPISEHNRLYWYRQTLGQGPEFLTYFQNEAQLEKSRLLSDRFSAERPKGSFSTLEIQRTEQGDSAMYLCASSFLGRGRGGELFFGEGSRLTVL.

This chain uses TRBV19 with TRBJ2-3; TRBD2 matches 11 bases. J was trimmed by 3 bases and V by 5 bases; bases with no gene match: 4. This CDR3 is built from 15 residues. CDR1 and CDR2 from the germline V gene are LNHDA and SQIVND (reference sequence). This CDR3 reads CASSPTSGITDTQYF. DNA of the CDR3: TGTGCCAGTAGTCCGACTAGCGGGATAACAGATACGCAGTATTTT.

The chain uses TRBV5-8 and TRBJ1-3; no reliable D call. The CDR3 consists of 14 residues. V lost 0 bases and J lost 7, with 11 bases in between. Germline loops: CDR1 SGHTS, CDR2 YDEGEE. CDR3 bases: TGTGCCAGCAGCTTGGTTGGAGGGCGGAACACCATATATTTT. This sequence encodes CASSLVGGRNTIYF. Looking up the rest from reference TRBV5-8 and TRBJ1-3 gives the full variable domain: EAGVTQSPTHLIKTRGQQATLRCSPISGHTSVYWYQQALGLGLQFLLWYDEGEERNRGNFPPRFSGRQFPNYSSELNVNALELEDSALYLCASSLVGGRNTIYFGEGSWLTVV.

This clone was observed a handful of times. The genes are TRBV11-3 and TRBJ2-1; the match to TRBD2 covers 11 bases. CDR3 size: 17 residues. Trimming took 3 bases from V and 9 from J; bases not matched to a gene: 13. In germline, CDR1 is SGHNT, CDR2 YENEEA. CDR3 residues: CASSFGIAGGRASEQFF. The CDR3 DNA follows: TGTGCCAGCAGCTTTGGGATAGCGGGAGGGAGGGCAAGTGAGCAGTTCTTC.

The chain uses TRBV5-4 and TRBJ2-2, with 11 bases that match TRBD2. CDR1 is SGHNT, CDR2 YYREEE, per germline (reference sequence). V lost 0 bases to trimming and J lost 3 bases; unmatched junction nucleotides: 7. The CDR3 loop spans 18 amino acids. Here the CDR3 DNA reads TGTGCCAGCAGCTTGGTAGGGGGGACTAGCGGATACACCGGGGAGCTGTTTTTT. Protein: CASSLVGGTSGYTGELFF.

This clone was counted between two and nine times. CDR3 amino acids: CASSGDVWEPNNEQFF. CDR3 nucleotides: TGTGCCAGCAGTGGGGATGTTTGGGAGCCTAACAATGAGCAGTTCTTC. V usage is TRBV28 and J usage is TRBJ2-1, with D possibly being TRBD2 (5 bases). CDR3 length: 16 amino acids. Trimming left V 5 bases short and J 5 bases short, with 19 bases between. In germline, CDR1 is MDHEN, CDR2 SYDVKM.

The chain recombines TRBV2 with TRBJ2-5; no definite D call. The CDR3 extends over 16 amino acids. With 1 base removed from V and 3 bases from J, the gap between germline ends came to 15 bases. Germline V CDR1 and CDR2: SNHLY, FYNNEI. CDR3 protein: CASSEGGEKMEETQYF. The CDR3 coding sequence is TGTGCCAGCAGTGAAGGAGGAGAGAAGATGGAAGAGACCCAGTACTTC.

This clone was seen only a few times. V is TRBV4-3 and J is TRBJ2-2, with 11 bases fitting TRBD2. Trimming cost V 5 bases and J 4 bases; bases outside gene matches: 6. This CDR3 is built from 16 residues. Germline CDR1 and CDR2: LGHNA and YSLEER. For the CDR3, the DNA is TGCGCCAGCAGCATATTTAGCGGGGGGGCCACCGGGGAGCTGTTTTTT. Translated: CASSIFSGGATGELFF.

The genes are TRBV5-1 and TRBJ2-1; 8 bases line up with TRBD2. CDR1 and CDR2 from the germline V gene are SGHRS and YFSETQ. This CDR3 region has 16 residues. The V and J ends lost 5 bases and 1 base, in that order; junction bases with no gene match: 8. The DNA for the CDR3 is TGCGCCAGCAGGCAACGCTTAGCGGGGTCCTACAATGAGCAGTTCTTC. Residues: CASRQRLAGSYNEQFF. Full variable domain (missing parts from reference TRBV5-1 and TRBJ2-1): KAGVTQTPRYLIKTRGQQVTLSCSPISGHRSVSWYQQTPGQGLQFLFEYFSETQRNKGNFPGRFSGRQFSNSRSEMNVSTLELGDSALYLCASRQRLAGSYNEQFFGPGTRLTVL.

In its sample, this clone was seen a few times. V usage is TRBV28 and J usage is TRBJ2-7, with 9 bases matching TRBD2. The ends lost 7 bases at V and 6 bases at J; junction bases unmatched: 13. This CDR3 is 15 amino acids long. Germline CDR1 MDHEN, CDR2 SYDVKM. CDR3 DNA: TGTGCCAGCAAAGGGGCTTTGCGGGAGGGCCCCGAGCAGTACTTC. Encoded protein: CASKGALREGPEQYF.

The V call is TRBV5-1, the J call TRBJ2-7; D unresolved. Germline V gene sequence: CDR1 SGHRS, CDR2 YFSETQ. This CDR3 has 8 amino acids. V lost 4 bases and J 12 bases, leaving 5 bases between the germline ends. Here the CDR3 DNA reads TGCGCCAGCAGCCTGTGGTACTTC. Translating gives CASSLWYF.